The 24 T cell receptor beta chains below all came from one sample that was sequenced in a study of type 1 regulatory T cells. No cognate antigen is known for these TCRs. MiXCR was run by TCRdb on the reads, yielding one entry per CDR3 protein. The table has more than 20,000 distinct CDR3 sequences, 55% to 80% seen once. Sequenced: cultured T cells, either the whole culture or a sorted T cell fraction (not recorded which). Subset described: Tr1-enriched cell product generated in vitro against host alloantigens. These receptors came from a human donor in good health.

This chain joins TRBV12-3 or TRBV12-4 and TRBJ2-1; possible D gene TRBD1, 6 bases. The CDR3 runs to 14 residues. Trimming left V 5 bases short and J 7 bases short, with 15 bases between. CDR3 residues: CASSRTRTVNEQFF. The CDR3 DNA reads TGTGCCAGCAGTCGAACAAGGACAGTGAATGAGCAGTTCTTC.

This clonotype was seen only once. V and J are TRBV10-3 and TRBJ2-5; possible D gene TRBD2, 6 bases. Germline V gives CDR1 ENHRY, CDR2 SYGVKD. The CDR3 spans 14 residues. The germline V and J ends were trimmed by 4 bases and 5 bases, with 14 bases remaining between them. The CDR3 is CAISGRGGAETQYF. CDR3 DNA: TGTGCCATCAGTGGACGAGGCGGGGCCGAGACCCAGTACTTC.

The gene calls are TRBV28 and TRBJ2-2; 9 positions agree with TRBD1. J lost 2 bases, V lost 6 bases, and 7 bases had no gene match. The germline V gene encodes CDR1 MDHEN and CDR2 SYDVKM. The CDR3 has 16 residues. The CDR3, as DNA: TGTGCCAGCAGCTCCTTGGGACAGGGAAACACCGGGGAGCTGTTTTTT. Translation: CASSSLGQGNTGELFF.

This rearrangement joins TRBV5-1 to TRBJ1-1; D is unclear. Trimming pared 0 bases from V and 7 bases from J, leaving 13 bases between. Germline-derived CDR1 and CDR2 are SGHRS and YFSETQ. CDR3 length equals 14 residues. The CDR3 sequence: CASSLARQADEAFF. CDR3 nucleotides: TGCGCCAGCAGCTTGGCCCGGCAGGCCGATGAAGCTTTCTTT.

The V and J genes are TRBV7-9 and TRBJ2-5; 9 bases are shared with TRBD2. The CDR3 length is 16 residues. V shed 6 bases, J shed 1 base, and the junction held 9 bases outside the gene matches. The V gene's germline CDR1 is SEHNR and CDR2 FQNEAQ (reference sequence). This chain's CDR3 is CASRLGSGGAQETQYF. Written as DNA, the CDR3 is TGTGCCAGCAGGCTAGGTAGCGGGGGAGCCCAAGAGACCCAGTACTTC.

The V and J genes are TRBV6-1 and TRBJ2-7, with D tentatively TRBD1 or TRBD2 (5 bases each). The CDR3 covers 14 residues. The V end was cut by 7 bases, the J end by 0 bases, with 13 bases between. Germline V gene lookup returns CDR1 MNHNS and CDR2 SASEGT. The CDR3 protein is CASTRDGFSYEQYF. CDR3 in DNA: TGTGCCAGCACCCGGGACGGCTTCTCCTACGAGCAGTACTTC.

Worth noting for this clonotype: The conserved phenylalanine or tryptophan normally closing the CDR3 is absent here, so this likely arose from a read error. The rearrangement links TRBV28 to TRBJ1-2, with D tentatively TRBD1 (6 bases). Trimming took off 6 bases at V and 8 bases at J, with 13 bases between the two ends. There are 12 residues in the CDR3. Germline V gene data show CDR1 as MDHEN and CDR2 as SYDVKM. The CDR3 is CASRPGVGGYTL. In DNA form, the CDR3 reads TGTGCCAGCAGACCAGGGGTCGGGGGCTACACCCTC.

This clonotype ranks as medium-sized. The J gene is TRBJ1-1, the V gene TRBV12-3 or TRBV12-4, with D hard to call. V dropped 3 bases and J dropped 0 bases, with 8 bases sitting between them. This CDR3 comprises 14 residues. CDR3 DNA sequence: TGTGCCAGCAGTTTGCGGCTATTGAACACTGAAGCTTTCTTT. Its protein is CASSLRLLNTEAFF.

The table lists this clonotype with a few counts. The chain has TRBV20-1 and TRBJ2-4; 7 positions match TRBD1. Germline trimming cut 3 bases from V and 3 bases from J; bases unmatched to any gene: 5. CDR3 size: 14 residues. Germline V gene data show CDR1 as DFQATT and CDR2 as SNEGSKA (reference sequence). Here the CDR3 reads CSASTQGDKNIQYF. The CDR3 nucleotides read TGCAGTGCTAGTACTCAGGGGGACAAAAACATTCAGTACTTC.

The rearrangement links TRBV5-1 to TRBJ1-4, with no clear D. The germline V gene has CDR1 SGHRS and CDR2 YFSETQ. Trimming removed 2 bases at V and 7 bases at J, with 15 bases between. CDR3 length equals 15 residues. The CDR3 protein is CASSFGLVTGEKLFF. The CDR3 coding sequence is TGCGCCAGCAGCTTTGGGTTGGTGACGGGTGAAAAACTGTTTTTT. Full variable domain (rest looked up from reference TRBV5-1 and TRBJ1-4): KAGVTQTPRYLIKTRGQQVTLSCSPISGHRSVSWYQQTPGQGLQFLFEYFSETQRNKGNFPGRFSGRQFSNSRSEMNVSTLELGDSALYLCASSFGLVTGEKLFFGSGTQLSVL.

This chain links TRBV16 with TRBJ1-5; TRBD1 might be the D (6 bases). The CDR3 runs 15 residues. CDR1 is KGHSY and CDR2 is FQNENV in the germline V gene. With 3 bases removed from V and 0 bases from J, the gap between germline ends came to 9 bases. This chain's CDR3 is CASSQGANSNQPQHF. CDR3 sequence (DNA): TGTGCCAGCAGCCAGGGGGCTAATAGCAATCAGCCCCAGCATTTT.

V is TRBV6-6 and J is TRBJ1-2; 7 bases match TRBD1. CDR3 length: 13 residues. The V gene end was trimmed by 6 bases and the J gene end by 6 bases; junction bases not matched to a gene: 7. Germline V gene sequence: CDR1 MNHNY, CDR2 SVGAGI (reference sequence). CDR3 DNA: TGTGCCAGCAGACCCGACAGGGTGGATGGCTACACCTTC. Translation gives CASRPDRVDGYTF.

This clonotype is large. The chain employs TRBV10-2 and TRBJ2-1; either TRBD1 or TRBD2 may fit D (5 bases each). V lost 5 bases to trimming and J lost 9 bases, with 17 bases between them. Germline-derived CDR1 and CDR2 are WSHSY and SAAADI. This CDR3 has 14 amino acids. CDR3 residues: CASSQLLGDVEQFF. CDR3 coding DNA: TGCGCCAGCAGTCAACTACTCGGGGACGTTGAGCAGTTCTTC.

V is TRBV9 and J is TRBJ2-3; D unclear. Germline V gene data show CDR1 as SGDLS and CDR2 as YYNGEE. The length of the CDR3 is 13 residues. Trimming removed 4 bases from V and 2 bases from J, with 8 bases in between. The CDR3 loop is CASSPFTTDTQYF. For the CDR3, the DNA is TGTGCCAGCAGCCCATTTACCACAGATACGCAGTATTTT.

This clonotype was counted a few times. J is TRBJ1-2 and V is TRBV4-3; D is unresolved. Trimming cost V 1 base and J 8 bases, with 17 bases left between them. The CDR3 extends over 15 amino acids. Germline CDR1 is LGHNA and CDR2 is YSLEER. CDR3 in DNA: TGCGCCAGCAGCCAAGTACCTCCGAGTGTTTTCGGCTACACCTTC. Protein: CASSQVPPSVFGYTF.

The rearrangement links TRBV5-1 to TRBJ2-1, with D possibly being TRBD2 (6 bases). CDR1 SGHRS and CDR2 YFSETQ come from the germline V gene. The CDR3 length is 15 residues. V lost 1 base and J 6 bases, leaving 14 bases between the germline ends. The CDR3 reads CASSLSTFGGNEQFF. Here the CDR3 DNA reads TGCGCCAGCAGCTTGTCGACTTTCGGGGGCAATGAGCAGTTCTTC.

The J gene is TRBJ2-1, the V gene TRBV2, with unresolved D. The V gene lost 5 bases and the J gene lost 6 bases, with 5 bases spanning the gap. The germline V gene has CDR1 SNHLY and CDR2 FYNNEI. CDR3 length equals 11 residues. CDR3 protein: CASSRFNEQFF. CDR3 in DNA: TGTGCCAGCAGTAGGTTCAATGAGCAGTTCTTC.

A few counts support this clonotype. The rearrangement joins TRBV12-3 or TRBV12-4 to TRBJ1-1, with D possibly matching TRBD1 (5 bases). The CDR3 has 16 residues. Trimming left V 5 bases short and J 4 bases short, with 20 bases between. CDR3 protein: CASSLSSGLWGTEAFF. The CDR3 nucleotides are TGTGCCAGCAGTCTGTCCTCAGGGCTATGGGGCACTGAAGCTTTCTTT.

In its sample, this clonotype was seen once. The V call is TRBV12-3 or TRBV12-4, the J call TRBJ2-5, with D perhaps matching TRBD2 (5 bases). The CDR3 loop spans 14 amino acids. Trimming pared 2 bases from V and 4 bases from J, leaving 11 bases between. The chain's CDR3 is CASSLSGGGETQYF. The CDR3 coding sequence is TGTGCCAGCAGTTTAAGTGGCGGAGGAGAGACCCAGTACTTC.

The gene calls are TRBV7-8 and TRBJ2-3; tentative D call: TRBD2 (6 bases). Germline V gives CDR1 SGHVS, CDR2 FQNEAQ. Trimming stripped 5 bases from V and 6 bases from J, with 12 bases between. The CDR3 runs to 13 residues. For the CDR3, the DNA is TGTGCCAGCAGCCGCGCGGGACGGGATACGCAGTATTTT. This sequence encodes CASSRAGRDTQYF.

CDR3 DNA: TGCAGTGCAAAACATGGGACAGCTAACACTGAAGCTTTCTTT. Its translation is CSAKHGTANTEAFF. V usage is TRBV20-1 and J usage is TRBJ1-1, with 7 nucleotides matching TRBD1. Germline CDR1 is DFQATT and CDR2 is SNEGSKA (reference sequence). The CDR3 runs 14 residues. The V segment lost 6 bases and the J segment 2 bases; nucleotides outside the gene matches: 9.

This clonotype has a single count. The final CDR3 position lacks the conserved phenylalanine or tryptophan, pointing to a likely read error. This chain links TRBV20-1 with TRBJ1-2, with no clear D. CDR3 size: 11 residues. Trimming shortened V by 3 bases and J by 7 bases, and 9 bases separated the two germline ends. Germline CDR1 is DFQATT and CDR2 is SNEGSKA (reference sequence). CDR3 sequence: CSASTVGGYTY. CDR3 in DNA: TGCAGTGCTAGCACAGTGGGTGGCTACACCTAC.

This rearrangement joins TRBV5-6 to TRBJ1-4; no firm D call. The CDR3 sequence is 13 residues long. V shed 4 bases and J shed 4 bases, with 8 bases lying between them. Germline-derived CDR1 and CDR2 are SGHDT and YYEEEE. CDR3 sequence (DNA): TGTGCCAGCAGCCAAGTATTTAATGAAAAACTGTTTTTT. Amino acids: CASSQVFNEKLFF.

The V gene is TRBV7-2, the J gene TRBJ2-7; the match to TRBD1 covers 7 bases. In germline, CDR1 is SGHTA, CDR2 FQGNSA. The CDR3 covers 15 residues. With 2 bases clipped from V and 0 bases from J, the junction kept 4 bases outside the gene matches. Here the CDR3 DNA reads TGTGCCAGCAGCTTAATGGGGACAGTCTCCTACGAGCAGTACTTC. Translating it yields CASSLMGTVSYEQYF.